The 28 T cell receptor beta chains listed next were all sequenced from one sample in a study of T cells in Graves' hyperthyroidism and ophthalmopathy. Researchers amplified the TCR beta CDR3 regions from RNA transcripts. In the first-round RT-PCR of the TCR CDR3, the HTBI primer set was used. Via MiXCR, TCRdb re-called the multiplex PCR reads, giving one row per CDR3 protein. The sample consists of more than 300,000 distinct CDR3 sequences, roughly an eighth of them appearing once. The source material was blood. These receptors came from a woman under 30 with Graves' hyperthyroidism.

There are a few counts of this clonotype. The rearrangement joins TRBV6-1 to TRBJ2-2; 7 bases align to TRBD2. The CDR3 sequence is 16 residues long. The junction had 11 bases not matched to a gene; V was cut back by 5 bases and J by 5 bases. CDR1 MNHNS and CDR2 SASEGT come from the germline V gene. CDR3 DNA sequence: TGTGCCAGCAGTCTTCTTCCTCGCGGGAGTACCGGGGAGCTGTTTTTT. Residues: CASSLLPRGSTGELFF.

This clonotype has ten or more counts. This rearrangement joins TRBV18 to TRBJ2-3, with unresolved D. Looked up from germline, CDR1 is KGHSH and CDR2 is LQKENI. The CDR3 has 13 residues. With 2 bases removed from V and 6 bases from J, the gap between germline ends came to 9 bases. CDR3 sequence (DNA): TGTGCCAGCTCACCAGCCCTGAGCGATACGCAGTATTTT. Translated: CASSPALSDTQYF. The entire variable domain, with the rest obtained from reference TRBV18 and TRBJ2-3, is as follows: NAGVMQNPRHLVRRRGQEARLRCSPMKGHSHVYWYRQLPEEGLKFMVYLQKENIIDESGMPKERFSAEFPKEGPSILRIQQVVRGDSAAYFCASSPALSDTQYFGPGTRLTVL.

J is TRBJ1-4 and V is TRBV5-1; D is perhaps TRBD1 (5 bases). The germline CDR1 and CDR2 sequences are SGHRS and YFSETQ. The CDR3 covers 14 residues. Trimming removed 2 bases from V and 4 bases from J, with 9 bases in between. CDR3 protein: CASSFGGVNEKLFF. CDR3 coding DNA: TGCGCCAGCAGCTTTGGGGGGGTTAATGAAAAACTGTTTTTT.

Note on this clonotype: Germline is not matched at one junction end, which may reflect a read error. This rearrangement joins TRBV18 to TRBJ1-5; D is unclear. The germline gives CDR1 KGHSH, CDR2 LQKENI. The CDR3 consists of 13 residues. CDR3 sequence reads: CATSPDGDQPQHF. DNA for the CDR3: TGTGCCACCTCACCTGACGGGGATCAGCCCCAGCATTTT.

This clonotype showed up just a few times. V and J are TRBV9 and TRBJ2-2; D is possibly TRBD2 (6 bases). Germline assignment: CDR1 SGDLS and CDR2 YYNGEE. V lost 2 bases and J lost 6, with 8 bases in between. The CDR3 covers 13 residues. Here the CDR3 DNA reads TGTGCCAGCAGCGTCGGGGGTGCCGGGGAGCTGTTTTTT. It codes for CASSVGGAGELFF.

This clonotype was seen ten or more times. This chain connects TRBV15 to TRBJ1-6; D is unresolved. Germline-derived CDR1 and CDR2 are LNHNV and YYDKDF (reference sequence). The CDR3 covers 15 residues. V shed 0 bases and J shed 3 bases, with 6 bases lying between them. For the CDR3, the DNA is TGTGCCACCAGCAGAGAGTACAGCTATAATTCACCCCTCCACTTT. It codes for CATSREYSYNSPLHF. Full variable domain (missing parts from reference TRBV15 and TRBJ1-6): DAMVIQNPRYQVTQFGKPVTLSCSQTLNHNVMYWYQQKSSQAPKLLFHYYDKDFNNEADTPDNFQSRRPNTSFCFLDIRSPGLGDTAMYLCATSREYSYNSPLHFGNGTRLTVT.

This clonotype was counted ten times or more. In nucleotides, the CDR3 is TGCGCCAGCAGCTTCCAAAGCGGGAGGATGTTCTACGAGCAGTACTTC. Translation gives CASSFQSGRMFYEQYF. The chain joins TRBV5-1 to TRBJ2-7, with 9 bases aligning to TRBD2. The CDR3 length is 16 residues. The J segment lost 3 bases and the V segment lost 2 bases, leaving 9 bases of the junction unmatched. Germline assignment: CDR1 SGHRS and CDR2 YFSETQ.

This clonotype has a count of ten or more. V usage is TRBV12-3 or TRBV12-4 and J usage is TRBJ2-7; possible D gene TRBD1, 5 bases. Trimming pared 4 bases from V and 6 bases from J, leaving 19 bases between. The CDR3 extends over 15 amino acids. This chain's CDR3 is CASSSTDSSPTEQYF. CDR3 DNA: TGTGCCAGCAGTTCCACAGACAGTTCTCCCACCGAGCAGTACTTC.

Notes on this clonotype: A single base separates this from a much larger clone, so it may be a read error. The chain has TRBV9 and TRBJ1-2, with TRBD1 as a possible D gene (5 bases). In germline, CDR1 is SGDLS, CDR2 YYNGEE. Trimming left V 1 base short and J 8 bases short, with 21 bases between. The CDR3 sequence is 16 residues long. CDR3 bases: TGTGCCAGCAGCGTAACCGGCGCCCGAGGGGTGTACGGCTACACCTTC. Translated, it gives CASSVTGARGVYGYTF.

A word on this clonotype: A read error may be the cause here, since a much bigger clone is one base away. V gene TRBV29-1 combines with J gene TRBJ2-7; D assignment may be TRBD1 or TRBD2 (6 bases each). Trimming cost V 4 bases and J 2 bases, with 12 bases left between them. Germline V CDR1 and CDR2: SQVTM, ANQGSEA. The CDR3 covers 13 residues. CDR3: CSVVLGGPYEQYF. As DNA, the CDR3 is TGCAGCGTTGTATTGGGGGGCCCCTACGAGCAGTACTTC.

At least ten counts were recorded for this clonotype. The chain has TRBV12-3 or TRBV12-4 and TRBJ1-5, with TRBD1 matching 7 bases. With 5 bases clipped from V and 4 bases from J, the junction kept 2 bases outside the gene matches. The CDR3 sequence is 13 residues long. CDR3 in DNA: TGTGCCAGCAGTCGACAGGGTAATCAGCCCCAGCATTTT. Translation: CASSRQGNQPQHF.

This clonotype was seen repeatedly, ten times or more. The chain carries TRBV30 and TRBJ2-5; the D gene could be TRBD1 or TRBD2 (5 bases each). The CDR3 loop spans 13 amino acids. CDR1 and CDR2 (germline): GTSNPN, SVGIG (reference sequence). The germline V and J ends were trimmed by 2 bases and 1 base, with 8 bases remaining between them. CDR3 region: CAWSRDGQETQYF. The CDR3 bases are TGTGCCTGGAGTCGGGACGGCCAAGAGACCCAGTACTTC.

The genes are TRBV19 and TRBJ2-1; 12 bases agree with TRBD1. The CDR3 totals 17 residues. With 0 bases clipped from V and 7 bases from J, the junction kept 7 bases outside the gene matches. Germline V gene data show CDR1 as LNHDA and CDR2 as SQIVND (reference sequence). CDR3 sequence reads: CASSIEGTGGIRNEQFF. The DNA of the CDR3 is TGTGCCAGTAGTATAGAAGGGACAGGGGGCATTCGGAATGAGCAGTTCTTC.

This clonotype occurred many times. V is TRBV27 and J is TRBJ1-6; D is unresolved. V shed 6 bases and J shed 9 bases, with 18 bases lying between them. In germline, CDR1 is MNHEY, CDR2 SMNVEV (reference sequence). The CDR3 extends over 15 amino acids. CDR3 in amino acids: CASSLESPARSPLHF. The CDR3 coding sequence is TGTGCCAGCAGCCTTGAGTCACCGGCCCGTTCACCCCTCCACTTT.

This clonotype occurred many times. The gene calls are TRBV12-3 or TRBV12-4 and TRBJ1-2; 7 nucleotides align to TRBD1. This CDR3 is built from 12 residues. Trimming took 7 bases from V and 6 from J; bases not matched to a gene: 5. CDR3 region: CASKEGADGYTF. As DNA, the CDR3 is TGTGCCAGCAAGGAGGGGGCGGATGGCTACACCTTC.

The genes are TRBV6-1 and TRBJ2-3, with 7 positions matching TRBD2. With 8 bases clipped from V and 2 bases from J, the junction kept 4 bases outside the gene matches. From germline, CDR1 is MNHNS and CDR2 SASEGT. The CDR3 contains 13 residues. The CDR3 spells CASEGTTTDTQYF. As DNA, the CDR3 is TGTGCCAGCGAAGGGACTACCACAGATACGCAGTATTTT.

This clonotype appeared a few times. V and J are TRBV28 and TRBJ1-5; no firm D call. This CDR3 spans 16 amino acids. Trimming left V 5 bases short and J 3 bases short, with 17 bases between. CDR1 MDHEN and CDR2 SYDVKM come from the germline V gene. CDR3 DNA sequence: TGTGCCAGCAGTACCCCCCGAGGCAGGACCAATCAGCCCCAGCATTTT. Translating it yields CASSTPRGRTNQPQHF.

The chain has TRBV2 and TRBJ1-2, with 10 nucleotides matching TRBD1. This CDR3 has 15 residues. The ends lost 4 bases at V and 2 bases at J; junction bases unmatched: 4. The germline V gene encodes CDR1 SNHLY and CDR2 FYNNEI. CDR3 nucleotides: TGTGCCAGCAGTGTGGGACAGGGGATCAACTATGGCTACACCTTC. Its translation is CASSVGQGINYGYTF.

In this sample, this clonotype turned up a few times. This chain joins TRBV4-3 and TRBJ1-2, with a possible D match to TRBD1 (5 bases). Trimming cost V 1 base and J 6 bases, with 9 bases left between them. Germline CDR1 and CDR2: LGHNA and YSLEER. The CDR3 sequence is 13 residues long. CDR3 sequence: CASSQGTYDGYTF. The CDR3 DNA reads TGCGCCAGCAGCCAAGGGACATACGATGGCTACACCTTC.

This clonotype turned up a few times. This chain uses TRBV7-3 with TRBJ2-3; a possible D gene is TRBD2 (6 bases). This CDR3 spans 15 amino acids. Trimming pared 4 bases from V and 9 bases from J, leaving 20 bases between. Germline V gene sequence: CDR1 SGHTA, CDR2 FQGTGA. CDR3 DNA sequence: TGTGCCAGCAGCTCCTCCGGGACTCCAGGAGAAACGCAGTATTTT. Translated, it gives CASSSSGTPGETQYF.

The table lists this clonotype with many counts. The chain has TRBV27 and TRBJ1-1; 7 bases are shared with TRBD1. V was clipped by 4 bases and J by 5 bases; unmatched bases: 4. The V gene's germline CDR1 is MNHEY and CDR2 SMNVEV (reference sequence). The CDR3 totals 13 residues. CDR3 protein: CASSWVQGTEAFF. The CDR3 DNA is TGTGCCAGCAGTTGGGTACAGGGGACTGAAGCTTTCTTT.

Ten or more counts support this clonotype. The chain recombines TRBV6-1 with TRBJ2-5; 8 bases are shared with TRBD2. CDR3 length: 15 residues. The V and J ends lost 5 bases and 4 bases, in that order; junction bases with no gene match: 9. Germline-derived CDR1 and CDR2 are MNHNS and SASEGT. CDR3 sequence: CASSLSGGGRETQYF. The CDR3 coding sequence is TGTGCCAGCAGTCTGAGCGGGGGAGGTCGAGAGACCCAGTACTTC.

This clonotype has at least ten counts. The chain's CDR3 is CASSDSENEKLFF. The CDR3 DNA sequence: TGCGCCAGCAGTGACAGTGAGAATGAAAAACTGTTTTTT. The V gene is TRBV10-1, the J gene TRBJ1-4; D is ambiguous. The V gene lost 3 bases and the J gene lost 5 bases, with 7 bases spanning the gap. The CDR3 is 13 residues long. Looked up from germline, CDR1 is WNHNN and CDR2 is SYGVQD (reference sequence).

This clonotype was seen many times. V is TRBV2 and J is TRBJ2-2, with D unresolved. The V end lost 3 bases, the J end lost 1 base, and 6 bases lay between the germline ends. CDR1 and CDR2 (germline): SNHLY, FYNNEI. The CDR3 spans 14 residues. This chain's CDR3 is CASSDHRNTGELFF. CDR3 nucleotide sequence: TGTGCCAGCAGTGACCACCGGAACACCGGGGAGCTGTTTTTT.

This chain joins TRBV20-1 and TRBJ2-7; D is unresolved. Trimming cost V 0 bases and J 6 bases, with 21 bases left between them. CDR3 length: 16 amino acids. The V gene's germline CDR1 is DFQATT and CDR2 SNEGSKA (reference sequence). CDR3 in DNA: TGCAGTGCTAGAGATCAGAGAAAAGGGATGTACGGCGAGCAGTACTTC. Its translation is CSARDQRKGMYGEQYF.

This clonotype was seen at least ten times. V is TRBV5-1 and J is TRBJ2-7, with TRBD1 as a possible D gene (5 bases). This CDR3 has 15 amino acids. CDR1 is SGHRS and CDR2 is YFSETQ in the germline V gene. V lost 0 bases and J lost 0, with 10 bases in between. The CDR3 nucleotides read TGCGCCAGCAGCTTGGCGGCAGGGCCCTCCTACGAGCAGTACTTC. Translated: CASSLAAGPSYEQYF.

The table lists this clonotype with many counts. The J gene is TRBJ1-2, the V gene TRBV19; unclear D gene. Germline-derived CDR1 and CDR2 are LNHDA and SQIVND (reference sequence). The CDR3 is 14 residues long. V lost 3 bases, J lost 6 bases, and 14 bases lay in between. Here the CDR3 reads CASSMVGSGDGYTF. Written as DNA, the CDR3 is TGTGCCAGTAGTATGGTGGGAAGTGGCGATGGCTACACCTTC.

This clonotype was seen at least ten times. The chain carries TRBV3-1 and TRBJ1-4, with a tentative D call TRBD1 (5 bases). The V gene's germline CDR1 is LGHDT and CDR2 YNNKEL (reference sequence). With 1 base removed from V and 16 bases from J, the gap between germline ends came to 19 bases. The CDR3 sequence is 14 residues long. The CDR3 DNA reads as TGTGCCAGCAGCCAAGGCGACAGCGGATTTCTCCCGTTTTTT. Its protein is CASSQGDSGFLPFF.